These T cell receptor beta chains were read from a single sample in a study of T cell responses to AZD1222 COVID-19 vaccine. Repertoires were generated with immunoSEQ multiplex PCR, while TCRdb's copy carries only in-frame clones and drops some. The data show some 96,000 clones, with about nine tenths seen just once and roughly 1.8% held by the top ten. The sample here was peripheral blood, taken on day 0 of AZD1222 vaccination. The receptor source for this set is an adult in good health. CDR3s include the opening cysteine and the closing phenylalanine or tryptophan. A D gene is named only where the DNA matches it firmly. Rows may omit the clone size; those that give it use once, few, many or a size class.

J,V,D,size,CDR3,DNA
TRBJ1-1,TRBV28,NA,NA,CASSLLDDQTEAFF,TGTGCCAGCAGTTTATTAGACGATCAAACTGAAGCTTTCTTT
TRBJ1-5,TRBV6-5,TRBD1,NA,CASIQQGASNQPQHF,TGTGCCAGCATCCAACAGGGGGCAAGCAATCAGCCCCAGCATTTT
TRBJ1-1,TRBV7-3,TRBD1,once,CASSPQGLRNTEAFF,TGTGCCAGCAGCCCACAGGGGCTAAGGAACACTGAAGCTTTCTTT
TRBJ1-5,TRBV7-2,NA,NA,CASSFGGSGGSQPQHF,TGTGCCAGCAGCTTCGGGGGGTCGGGGGGCAGTCAGCCCCAGCATTTT
TRBJ2-3,TRBV11-2,NA,NA,CASSLTRFLPSTDTQYF,TGTGCCAGCAGCTTAACCCGCTTTCTACCCTCTACGGATACGCAGTATTTT
TRBJ1-5,TRBV6-1,NA,NA,CASREGPYSNQPQHF,TGTGCCAGCAGGGAAGGACCATATAGCAATCAGCCCCAGCATTTT
TRBJ2-6,TRBV5-6,NA,NA,CASSLRFGGNSGANVLTF,TGTGCCAGCAGCTTGAGGTTTGGCGGTAACTCTGGGGCCAACGTCCTGACTTTC
TRBJ2-7,TRBV3-1/TRBV3-2,NA,NA,CASSQGWTGRSDEQYF,TGTGCCAGCAGCCAAGGATGGACCGGGAGATCGGACGAGCAGTACTTC
TRBJ1-1,TRBV5-1,NA,NA,CASSLGADSEAFF,TGCGCCAGCAGCTTGGGGGCAGACTCTGAAGCTTTCTTT
TRBJ2-5,TRBV6-5,NA,NA,CASSQGETQYF,TGTGCCAGCAGTCAGGGGGAGACCCAGTACTTC
TRBJ2-7,TRBV11-2,TRBD2,NA,CASSLVGDYLSEQYF,TGTGCCAGCAGCTTAGTCGGGGACTATTTGAGTGAGCAGTACTTC
TRBJ1-5,TRBV19,NA,NA,CAPERRALGNQPQHF,TGTGCCCCCGAACGGAGGGCGCTCGGCAATCAGCCCCAGCATTTT
TRBJ2-7,TRBV6-1,TRBD2,NA,CASSERPGLAGQNEQYF,TGTGCCAGCAGTGAGCGTCCGGGACTAGCGGGCCAGAACGAGCAGTACTTC
TRBJ1-1,TRBV30,TRBD1,NA,CAWSIQGVTEAFF,TGTGCCTGGAGTATACAGGGGGTTACTGAAGCTTTCTTT
TRBJ2-5,TRBV6-2/TRBV6-3,NA,NA,CASSYSGGQETQYF,TGTGCCAGCAGTTACTCGGGAGGCCAAGAGACCCAGTACTTC
TRBJ2-1,TRBV10-3,NA,once,CAINPGVSSYNEQFF,TGTGCCATCAACCCGGGGGTCAGCTCCTACAATGAGCAGTTCTTC
TRBJ1-3,TRBV3-1/TRBV3-2,TRBD1,NA,CASSQVDRFSGNTIYF,TGTGCCAGCAGCCAGGTGGACAGGTTCTCTGGAAACACCATATATTTT
TRBJ1-3,TRBV7-3,NA,NA,CASSAKRGPGNTIYF,TGTGCCAGCAGCGCAAAGCGGGGGCCTGGAAACACCATATATTTT
TRBJ1-5,TRBV28,NA,NA,CASSFRAGDQPQHF,TGTGCCAGCAGTTTTCGCGCGGGAGATCAGCCCCAGCATTTT
TRBJ1-1,TRBV6-5,NA,NA,CASRKQGRGAEAFF,TGTGCCAGCAGAAAACAGGGAAGAGGAGCTGAAGCTTTCTTT
TRBJ2-5,TRBV6-2/TRBV6-3,NA,NA,CASGLWGTETQYF,TGTGCCAGCGGCCTGTGGGGGACGGAGACCCAGTACTTC
TRBJ2-3,TRBV7-3,NA,NA,CASSPGPPAADTQYF,TGTGCCAGCAGCCCTGGACCGCCCGCGGCAGATACGCAGTATTTT
TRBJ1-3,TRBV3-1/TRBV3-2,NA,NA,CASSQGHKGTRNTIYF,TGTGCCAGCAGCCAAGGGCACAAAGGGACCAGAAACACCATATATTTT
TRBJ2-3,TRBV30,TRBD2,NA,CAWGLAGGPTTDTQYF,TGTGCCTGGGGCTTGGCGGGAGGGCCGACCACAGATACGCAGTATTTT
TRBJ2-1,TRBV5-1,NA,NA,CASSLGPSSHEQFF,TGCGCCAGCAGCTTGGGCCCTAGCTCGCATGAGCAGTTCTTC